Following are 29 T cell receptor beta chains from one sample sequenced in a study of cytomegalovirus exposure and HLA in healthy donors. PCR used 60 Vbeta primers and 13 Jbeta primers. Assay used: immunoSEQ multiplex PCR; TCRdb lists only in-frame clones, some missing. The table includes 140,000 to 150,000 clones, less than 10% detected once. The material sequenced was PBMCs. All receptors derive from a male donor in good health and CMV-seronegative.

This clone was counted a few times. The chain has TRBV5-4 and TRBJ2-2, with 11 bases matching TRBD1. The CDR3 runs to 15 residues. V was clipped by 0 bases and J by 7 bases; unmatched bases: 2. Germline V gives CDR1 SGHNT, CDR2 YYREEE (reference sequence). Here the CDR3 reads CASSLGTGGSGELFF. The CDR3 nucleotides are TGTGCCAGCAGCTTGGGGACAGGGGGCAGCGGGGAGCTGTTTTTT.

This clone turned up a few times. The chain links TRBV4-3 to TRBJ1-2; tentative D call: TRBD1 (6 bases). The germline gives CDR1 LGHNA, CDR2 YSLEER. V was clipped by 1 base and J by 5 bases, with 11 bases between them. The CDR3 is 14 residues long. CDR3 loop: CASSQGGPGYGYTF. CDR3 nucleotides: TGCGCCAGCAGCCAAGGGGGGCCAGGGTATGGCTACACCTTC.

This clone has a handful of counts. The chain uses TRBV7-3 and TRBJ2-7, with 9 bases matching TRBD1. Germline CDR1 and CDR2: SGHTA and FQGTGA. The CDR3 length is 20 residues. Trimming cost V 1 base and J 6 bases; bases outside gene matches: 22. CDR3 amino acids: CASSLNPGGSQGAKSGEQYF. CDR3 bases: TGTGCCAGCAGCTTAAATCCTGGAGGTTCACAGGGGGCTAAATCAGGCGAGCAGTACTTC.

The chain uses TRBV28 and TRBJ1-5; the D gene is possibly TRBD1 (6 bases). The CDR3 is 16 amino acids. Germline values: CDR1 MDHEN, CDR2 SYDVKM. Trimming shortened V by 8 bases and J by 1 base, and 18 bases separated the two germline ends. DNA of the CDR3: TGTGCCAGCGGTCAAACAGGGTTGTTGAGCAATCAGCCCCAGCATTTT. Protein product: CASGQTGLLSNQPQHF.

This clone has more than one count but fewer than ten. The chain has TRBV13 and TRBJ2-1, with 14 bases fitting TRBD2. This CDR3 is 17 amino acids long. Germline V CDR1 and CDR2: PRHDT, FYEKMQ (reference sequence). Trimming at V came to 0 bases and at J to 12 bases, leaving 10 bases not matched to a gene. The CDR3: CASSLGLGTSGRSGQFF. DNA of the CDR3: TGTGCCAGCAGCTTAGGTCTCGGGACTAGCGGGAGATCCGGGCAGTTCTTC.

This clone was observed a handful of times. The V gene is TRBV27, the J gene TRBJ1-4; D may be TRBD1 (6 bases). Germline-derived CDR1 and CDR2 are MNHEY and SMNVEV (reference sequence). Trimming pared 5 bases from V and 2 bases from J, leaving 12 bases between. The length of the CDR3 is 15 residues. CDR3 bases: TGTGCCAGCAGTCTCCAGGGGCAGACTAATGAAAAACTGTTTTTT. Amino acids: CASSLQGQTNEKLFF.

The chain employs TRBV27 and TRBJ1-1, with D possibly being TRBD1 (6 bases). Looked up from germline, CDR1 is MNHEY and CDR2 is SMNVEV (reference sequence). This CDR3 comprises 14 residues. V was trimmed by 3 bases and J by 3 bases, leaving 11 bases between them. CDR3 residues: CASSLYRAHTEAFF. The CDR3 DNA follows: TGTGCCAGCAGTTTGTACAGGGCCCACACTGAAGCTTTCTTT.

Regarding this clone: Within the sample, other DNA sequences also encode this same CDR3. This sequence joins TRBV5-1 and TRBJ1-1, with 8 bases matching TRBD1. The germline V gene has CDR1 SGHRS and CDR2 YFSETQ. The CDR3 runs to 14 residues. V trimming: 2 bases; J trimming: 4 bases; junction bases outside the gene matches: 4. The CDR3 sequence: CASSFDRGATEAFF. The CDR3 nucleotides read TGCGCCAGCAGCTTCGACAGGGGTGCCACTGAAGCTTTCTTT.

The sample holds a few counts of this clone. The rearrangement joins TRBV2 to TRBJ2-7, with 9 nucleotides matching TRBD1. V shed 7 bases and J 3 bases; nucleotides not matched to a gene: 4. The CDR3 sequence is 13 residues long. Looked up from germline, CDR1 is SNHLY and CDR2 is FYNNEI. Here the CDR3 DNA reads TGTGCCAGCACGAGGGACAGGGTCTACGAGCAGTACTTC. It encodes CASTRDRVYEQYF.

This clone has just a few counts. CDR3 nucleotide sequence: TGTGCCAGCAGTTTGCGGTTTGAAGCTTTCTTT. Translating it yields CASSLRFEAFF. The rearrangement joins TRBV28 to TRBJ1-1; no firm D call. V was trimmed by 3 bases and J by 7 bases, leaving 6 bases between them. The CDR3 is made up of 11 amino acids. From germline, CDR1 is MDHEN and CDR2 SYDVKM.

The CDR3, as DNA: TGTGCCAGCAGCCCGTCCCGGGACAGAACCGGGGCCAACGTCCTGACTTTC. It yields the protein CASSPSRDRTGANVLTF. V gene TRBV7-9 combines with J gene TRBJ2-6, with 7 positions matching TRBD1. The length of the CDR3 is 17 residues. Trimming at V came to 5 bases and at J to 4 bases, leaving 11 bases not matched to a gene. Germline V lookup: CDR1 SEHNR, CDR2 FQNEAQ (reference sequence).

The CDR3 DNA reads TGTGCCAGCAGCACCGAGGGTACAGCTAGCACAGATACGCAGTATTTT. Amino acids: CASSTEGTASTDTQYF. The rearrangement joins TRBV7-9 to TRBJ2-3; weak D call: TRBD2 (5 bases). CDR3 length equals 16 residues. Germline CDR1 SEHNR, CDR2 FQNEAQ (reference sequence). The ends were cut back, 5 bases at V and 0 bases at J, with 15 bases in the middle. Full variable domain (remainder filled in from reference TRBV7-9 and TRBJ2-3): DTGVSQNPRHKITKRGQNVTFRCDPISEHNRLYWYRQTLGQGPEFLTYFQNEAQLEKSRLLSDRFSAERPKGSFSTLEIQRTEQGDSAMYLCASSTEGTASTDTQYFGPGTRLTVL.

Concerning this clone itself: The sample holds other DNA sequences that translate to the same CDR3. The chain employs TRBV29-1 and TRBJ2-5; 7 bases match TRBD2. The CDR3 totals 13 residues. V was clipped by 4 bases and J by 4 bases; unmatched bases: 6. The germline V gene has CDR1 SQVTM and CDR2 ANQGSEA. The CDR3 protein is CSVARGRVETQYF. The CDR3 DNA is TGCAGCGTTGCGCGGGGGAGGGTAGAGACCCAGTACTTC.

This clone was seen a handful of times. The V gene is TRBV11-1, the J gene TRBJ2-7; TRBD1 agrees at 9 bases. The V gene's germline CDR1 is SGHAT and CDR2 FQDESV (reference sequence). This CDR3 region has 15 residues. V lost 5 bases and J lost 3; bases outside the gene matches: 8. As DNA, the CDR3 is TGTGCCAGCAGCCCTTCCGGGACAGGGTTCTACGAGCAGTACTTC. Translating it yields CASSPSGTGFYEQYF.

The CDR3 sequence is CASSTVPGQGLANTGELFF. In DNA, the CDR3 is TGTGCCAGCAGCACTGTTCCGGGACAGGGGTTGGCAAACACCGGGGAGCTGTTTTTT. The chain couples TRBV21-1 to TRBJ2-2; TRBD1 reflects the table's D call only, with no check against the DNA. TRBV21-1 is flagged as a pseudogene. This CDR3 spans 19 amino acids.

The rearrangement joins TRBV27 to TRBJ1-1; 8 bases fit TRBD1. Germline CDR1 MNHEY, CDR2 SMNVEV (reference sequence). With 5 bases clipped from V and 6 bases from J, the junction kept 14 bases outside the gene matches. The CDR3 extends over 16 amino acids. CDR3 residues: CASSLQGAAGDPEAFF. The CDR3 region has the DNA TGTGCCAGCAGTCTTCAGGGGGCAGCAGGTGACCCTGAAGCTTTCTTT.

This clone came up a few times. V and J are TRBV7-9 and TRBJ2-6; D uncertain. This CDR3 contains 13 residues. With 5 bases removed from V and 1 base from J, the gap between germline ends came to 3 bases. Germline V lookup: CDR1 SEHNR, CDR2 FQNEAQ (reference sequence). CDR3 region: CASSPSGANVLTF. The DNA of the CDR3 is TGTGCCAGCAGCCCATCTGGGGCCAACGTCCTGACTTTC.

This clone appeared a few times. Other DNA sequences from this sample encode an identical CDR3 as well. The chain uses TRBV28 and TRBJ1-5; tentatively, D is TRBD1 (5 bases). The V end was cut by 4 bases, the J end by 0 bases, with 10 bases between. The CDR3 has 15 amino acids. Germline values: CDR1 MDHEN, CDR2 SYDVKM. The CDR3 bases are TGTGCCAGCAGTTCAACGGGGGGTAGCAATCAGCCCCAGCATTTT. Translation gives CASSSTGGSNQPQHF.

Only a few counts were recorded for this clone. The V call is TRBV27, the J call TRBJ2-1; 13 nucleotides line up with TRBD2. Germline V gene lookup returns CDR1 MNHEY and CDR2 SMNVEV (reference sequence). After removal of 1 base from V and 4 bases from J, the junction contained 7 bases not matched to a gene. The CDR3 contains 18 residues. CDR3 protein: CASSLFPGLAGVYNEQFF. The CDR3 region has the DNA TGTGCCAGCAGTTTATTTCCCGGACTAGCGGGAGTATACAATGAGCAGTTCTTC.

The gene calls are TRBV4-2 and TRBJ2-3, with D tentatively TRBD2 (5 bases). The germline V gene encodes CDR1 LGHNA and CDR2 YNFKEQ. V was cut by 0 bases and J by 2 bases, with 9 bases left in between. The CDR3 has 15 amino acids. This chain's CDR3 is CASSQEGGPTDTQYF. The CDR3 coding sequence is TGTGCCAGCAGCCAAGAAGGAGGTCCCACAGATACGCAGTATTTT.

The chain carries TRBV7-2 and TRBJ2-1; D gene ambiguous. From germline, CDR1 is SGHTA and CDR2 FQGNSA. The V and J ends lost 6 bases and 0 bases respectively, with 15 bases between them. The CDR3 consists of 16 residues. For the CDR3, the DNA is TGTGCCAGCAGTGGGCCGCGATTACGCTCCTACAATGAGCAGTTCTTC. This encodes CASSGPRLRSYNEQFF.

This clone has only a few counts. The rearrangement joins TRBV5-6 to TRBJ2-3; a weak D match, TRBD1 (5 bases). The V end lost 0 bases, the J end lost 4 bases, and 12 bases lay between the germline ends. This CDR3 region has 15 residues. Per the germline V gene, CDR1 is SGHDT and CDR2 is YYEEEE. In DNA, the CDR3 is TGTGCCAGCAGCTTGGAGGTCAGGGAATCAGATACGCAGTATTTT. Translating it yields CASSLEVRESDTQYF.

The rearrangement joins TRBV7-9 to TRBJ2-1, with TRBD1 as a possible D gene (5 bases). The CDR3 totals 14 residues. Looked up from germline, CDR1 is SEHNR and CDR2 is FQNEAQ (reference sequence). V dropped 4 bases and J dropped 9 bases, with 16 bases sitting between them. The CDR3 sequence is CASSYLGLGVEQFF. The CDR3 bases are TGTGCCAGCAGCTACCTAGGCTTAGGGGTTGAGCAGTTCTTC.

The sample holds a few counts of this clone. This rearrangement joins TRBV5-6 to TRBJ2-7, with a weak D call TRBD1 (6 bases). The ends were cut back, 0 bases at V and 2 bases at J, with 15 bases in the middle. Per the germline V gene, CDR1 is SGHDT and CDR2 is YYEEEE. This CDR3 spans 16 amino acids. CDR3 in amino acids: CASSLGGPLDPYEQYF. In DNA form, the CDR3 reads TGTGCCAGCAGCTTGGGGGGGCCACTAGACCCCTACGAGCAGTACTTC.

The chain uses TRBV5-1 and TRBJ1-2, with 8 bases fitting TRBD1. Germline-derived CDR1 and CDR2 are SGHRS and YFSETQ. J gave up 2 bases and V 4 bases, and 10 bases lay outside the gene matches. The CDR3 runs to 16 residues. This CDR3 reads CASSPRARGRNYGYTF. The CDR3 DNA follows: TGCGCCAGCAGCCCCCGGGCCAGGGGGCGAAACTATGGCTACACCTTC. The full variable domain, with the rest looked up from reference TRBV5-1 and TRBJ1-2, is KAGVTQTPRYLIKTRGQQVTLSCSPISGHRSVSWYQQTPGQGLQFLFEYFSETQRNKGNFPGRFSGRQFSNSRSEMNVSTLELGDSALYLCASSPRARGRNYGYTFGSGTRLTVV.

The chain combines TRBV5-6 with TRBJ2-7; 7 nucleotides line up with TRBD2. Trimming took 1 base from V and 2 from J; bases not matched to a gene: 6. Per the germline V gene, CDR1 is SGHDT and CDR2 is YYEEEE. The CDR3 loop spans 15 amino acids. CDR3 nucleotides: TGTGCCAGCAGCTTGTTTCCAGCGGGGCCCTACGAGCAGTACTTC. Translated: CASSLFPAGPYEQYF.

In this sample, this clone turned up a few times. The rearrangement links TRBV4-2 to TRBJ2-5; the match to TRBD2 covers 7 bases. Germline assignment: CDR1 LGHNA and CDR2 YNFKEQ. This CDR3 is 16 amino acids long. V dropped 1 base and J dropped 2; count of bases not matched to a gene: 7. The CDR3 region has the DNA TGTGCCAGCAGCCAAGCCCGTCTAGCGGCGCAAGAGACCCAGTACTTC. Translation: CASSQARLAAQETQYF.

CDR3 protein: CAWTTPGLAAYNEQFF. As DNA, the CDR3 is TGTGCCTGGACCACCCCGGGACTAGCAGCCTACAATGAGCAGTTCTTC. V is TRBV30 and J is TRBJ2-1; 9 positions agree with TRBD2. The CDR3 extends over 16 amino acids. Germline CDR1 is GTSNPN and CDR2 is SVGIG (reference sequence). Trimming at V came to 4 bases and at J to 2 bases, leaving 9 bases not matched to a gene.

This clone was found a few times. CDR3 sequence (DNA): TGCGCCAGCAGCCTGGCGGGACACGACTACGAGCAGTACTTC. Residues: CASSLAGHDYEQYF. This chain uses TRBV5-1 with TRBJ2-7, with D perhaps being TRBD1 or TRBD2 (6 bases each). CDR1 and CDR2 (germline): SGHRS, YFSETQ. The CDR3 sequence is 14 residues long. V dropped 4 bases and J dropped 3 bases, with 14 bases sitting between them.